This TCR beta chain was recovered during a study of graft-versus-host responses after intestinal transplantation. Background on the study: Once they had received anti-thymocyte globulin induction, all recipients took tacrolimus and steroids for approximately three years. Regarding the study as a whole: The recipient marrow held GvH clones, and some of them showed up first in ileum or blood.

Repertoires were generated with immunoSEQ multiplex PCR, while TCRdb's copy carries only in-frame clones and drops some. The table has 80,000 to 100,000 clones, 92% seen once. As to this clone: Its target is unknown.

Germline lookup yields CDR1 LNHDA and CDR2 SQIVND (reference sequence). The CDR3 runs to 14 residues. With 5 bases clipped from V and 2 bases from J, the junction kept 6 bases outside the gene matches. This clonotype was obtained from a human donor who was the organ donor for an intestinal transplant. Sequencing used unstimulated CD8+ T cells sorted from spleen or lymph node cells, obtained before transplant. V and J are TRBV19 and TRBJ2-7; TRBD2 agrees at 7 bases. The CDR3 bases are TGTGCCAGTAGTTGGGGGGGAGCCACCTACGAGCAGTACTTC. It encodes CASSWGGATYEQYF.